Presented here are 28 T cell receptor beta chains from one specimen sequenced in a study of cytotoxic CD8 clonotypes in ibrutinib-treated CLL. Some clones are missing from TCRdb's copy, which holds only in-frame ones; the method was immunoSEQ multiplex PCR. Among more than 10,000 clones listed, around 81% were seen once. The specimen comprised PBMCs, sampled at disease progression, from a patient treated with ibrutinib. These receptors were obtained from a human donor with chronic lymphocytic leukemia.

The rearrangement joins TRBV19 to TRBJ2-3, with 10 bases that match TRBD2. The junction had 16 bases not matched to a gene; V was cut back by 5 bases and J by 8 bases. This CDR3 is built from 17 residues. CDR1 and CDR2 from the germline V gene are LNHDA and SQIVND (reference sequence). CDR3 nucleotide sequence: TGTGCCAGTAGTCCACTCGGCCTAGCGGGAGACCGAGTTACGCAGTATTTT. Protein sequence: CASSPLGLAGDRVTQYF.

The chain combines TRBV2 with TRBJ2-3; 10 bases agree with TRBD2. Germline CDR1 and CDR2: SNHLY and FYNNEI. The trim removed 2 bases at V and 2 bases at J, leaving 4 bases unmatched. This CDR3 region has 16 residues. The CDR3 DNA reads TGTGCCAGCAGTGAATTCGGACTAGCGGTCACAGATACGCAGTATTTT. Its protein product is CASSEFGLAVTDTQYF.

This clone was observed a few times. The CDR3 nucleotides read TGTGCCAGCAGTTTAGCTCAAATCCACGAGCAGTACTTC. This codes for CASSLAQIHEQYF. The chain couples TRBV28 to TRBJ2-7; no clear D gene. CDR3 length: 13 residues. In germline, CDR1 is MDHEN, CDR2 SYDVKM. V was cut by 2 bases and J by 5 bases, with 10 bases left in between.

This clone is deemed large. The chain uses TRBV9 and TRBJ1-4; a possible D gene is TRBD1 (5 bases). The germline V gene encodes CDR1 SGDLS and CDR2 YYNGEE. V lost 0 bases to trimming and J lost 8 bases, with 14 bases between them. This CDR3 comprises 15 residues. The CDR3 protein is CASSVGGTPAEKLFF. The CDR3 DNA sequence: TGTGCCAGCAGCGTAGGGGGGACCCCGGCAGAAAAACTGTTTTTT.

This clone was detected only once. J is TRBJ2-7 and V is TRBV5-1; the match to TRBD1 covers 9 bases. The CDR3 consists of 16 residues. Germline loops: CDR1 SGHRS, CDR2 YFSETQ. The V segment lost 0 bases and the J segment 5 bases; nucleotides outside the gene matches: 9. The CDR3 DNA reads TGCGCCAGCAGCTTGGTAGATACACAGGGGGCTAACGAGCAGTACTTC. It yields the protein CASSLVDTQGANEQYF.

This chain uses TRBV19 with TRBJ1-1, with D possibly TRBD1 on 5 matching bases. This CDR3 contains 15 residues. Germline V gene data show CDR1 as LNHDA and CDR2 as SQIVND (reference sequence). Trimming stripped 5 bases from V and 0 bases from J, with 13 bases between. This chain's CDR3 is CASSRDGSMNTEAFF. Written as DNA, the CDR3 is TGTGCCAGTAGTCGGGACGGTTCCATGAACACTGAAGCTTTCTTT.

This sequence joins TRBV7-2 and TRBJ2-2; D is unresolved. The CDR3 loop spans 15 amino acids. From germline, CDR1 is SGHTA and CDR2 FQGNSA. V dropped 1 base and J dropped 4 bases, with 10 bases sitting between them. The CDR3 sequence: CASSLVSPRTGELFF. DNA for the CDR3: TGTGCCAGCAGCTTAGTCTCCCCCCGCACCGGGGAGCTGTTTTTT.

This chain joins TRBV6-1 and TRBJ2-7; 12 nucleotides match TRBD2. This CDR3 comprises 15 residues. Germline V gives CDR1 MNHNS, CDR2 SASEGT. Trimming cost V 7 bases and J 0 bases; bases outside gene matches: 4. The CDR3 loop is CASTKTSGSSYEQYF. The CDR3 region has the DNA TGTGCCAGCACTAAGACTAGCGGGAGCTCCTACGAGCAGTACTTC.

The chain combines TRBV28 with TRBJ2-7; 7 bases align to TRBD2. V trimming: 8 bases; J trimming: 2 bases; junction bases outside the gene matches: 12. CDR3 length: 15 amino acids. The germline V gene encodes CDR1 MDHEN and CDR2 SYDVKM. In DNA form, the CDR3 reads TGTGCCAGCTCCAATGGGGGGGTGTGGACCTACGAGCAGTACTTC. Its protein is CASSNGGVWTYEQYF.

The chain is built from TRBV7-3 and TRBJ2-3, with TRBD2 matching 8 bases. This CDR3 is built from 15 residues. Germline V lookup: CDR1 SGHTA, CDR2 FQGTGA. V shed 5 bases, J shed 4 bases, and the junction held 8 bases outside the gene matches. In DNA form, the CDR3 reads TGTGCCAGCAGCCCGGGACTAGGTGTTGCAGATACGCAGTATTTT. Its translation: CASSPGLGVADTQYF.

This chain uses TRBV6-1 with TRBJ1-4; D unresolved. The V gene's germline CDR1 is MNHNS and CDR2 SASEGT. Trimming shortened V by 3 bases and J by 5 bases, and 13 bases separated the two germline ends. CDR3 length equals 15 residues. CDR3 coding DNA: TGTGCCAGCAGTGACGGAGGGAAGTTGAATGAAAAACTGTTTTTT. Its protein is CASSDGGKLNEKLFF.

CDR3 nucleotide sequence: TGTGCCAGCAGCTTAGGAGTAAGCAGGGCTCAAGAGACCCAGTACTTC. It codes for CASSLGVSRAQETQYF. The chain carries TRBV7-3 and TRBJ2-5; possible D gene TRBD1, 5 bases. V was trimmed by 2 bases and J by 2 bases, leaving 15 bases between them. Germline lookup yields CDR1 SGHTA and CDR2 FQGTGA. This CDR3 has 16 amino acids.

The chain joins TRBV19 to TRBJ2-3; D possibly uses TRBD1 or TRBD2 (5 bases each). V lost 4 bases to trimming and J lost 4 bases, with 18 bases between them. The CDR3 sequence is 16 residues long. Germline CDR1 LNHDA, CDR2 SQIVND (reference sequence). The CDR3 DNA reads TGTGCCAGTAGTACTCCGGGGACCTTATGGCCAGATACGCAGTATTTT. It translates to CASSTPGTLWPDTQYF.

J is TRBJ2-2 and V is TRBV28; D is unresolved. The V gene lost 5 bases and the J gene lost 2 bases, with 12 bases spanning the gap. CDR1 is MDHEN, CDR2 SYDVKM, per germline. The CDR3 is 15 residues long. In DNA form, the CDR3 reads TGTGCCAGCAGTCCCCCTGGTAGTAACACCGGGGAGCTGTTTTTT. Translation gives CASSPPGSNTGELFF.

The rearrangement joins TRBV4-1 to TRBJ2-7; TRBD2 matches at 7 bases. This CDR3 spans 16 amino acids. V lost 1 base to trimming and J lost 3 bases; unmatched junction nucleotides: 9. The V gene's germline CDR1 is MGHRA and CDR2 YSYEKL. The CDR3 spells CASSQAEAGYVYEQYF. In nucleotides, the CDR3 is TGCGCCAGCAGCCAAGCTGAAGCGGGATACGTCTACGAGCAGTACTTC.

This chain joins TRBV6-4 and TRBJ2-3; TRBD2 agrees at 7 bases. This CDR3 has 18 amino acids. V dropped 0 bases and J dropped 0; count of bases not matched to a gene: 9. CDR1 MRHNA and CDR2 SNTAGT come from the germline V gene. The CDR3 is CASSDSKASGISTDTQYF. The CDR3 nucleotides read TGTGCCAGCAGTGACTCAAAGGCTAGCGGAATTAGCACAGATACGCAGTATTTT.

The chain is built from TRBV28 and TRBJ2-1; D ambiguous. CDR1 is MDHEN and CDR2 is SYDVKM in the germline V gene. The V gene lost 7 bases and the J gene lost 3 bases, with 7 bases spanning the gap. CDR3 length: 12 residues. As DNA, the CDR3 is TGTGCCAGCAACACAGTCTACAATGAGCAGTTCTTC. It codes for CASNTVYNEQFF. The complete variable domain, with remaining parts taken from reference TRBV28 and TRBJ2-1, reads DVKVTQSSRYLVKRTGEKVFLECVQDMDHENMFWYRQDPGLGLRLIYFSYDVKMKEKGDIPEGYSVSREKKERFSLILESASTNQTSMYLCASNTVYNEQFFGPGTRLTVL.

This chain links TRBV28 with TRBJ2-3, with 7 bases that match TRBD2. The V and J ends lost 2 bases and 4 bases, in that order; junction bases with no gene match: 3. This CDR3 contains 14 residues. The germline CDR1 and CDR2 sequences are MDHEN and SYDVKM. DNA for the CDR3: TGTGCCAGCAGTTTAACGGGAGGCGCAGATACGCAGTATTTT. Its translation is CASSLTGGADTQYF.

CDR3 sequence reads: CASQKASGEARETQYF. The CDR3 DNA sequence: TGTGCCAGCCAAAAGGCTAGCGGGGAGGCTAGGGAGACCCAGTACTTC. The chain is built from TRBV2 and TRBJ2-5; 9 nucleotides agree with TRBD2. The CDR3 has 16 amino acids. Germline CDR1 SNHLY, CDR2 FYNNEI. J lost 5 bases, V lost 8 bases, and 15 bases had no gene match.

The sample holds one count of this clone. CDR3 nucleotide sequence: TGTGCCAGCAGCTCCGGGTCTCTGGCCTACGAGCAGTACTTC. This translates into CASSSGSLAYEQYF. J is TRBJ2-7 and V is TRBV9; D remains unclear. Per the germline V gene, CDR1 is SGDLS and CDR2 is YYNGEE. The CDR3 spans 14 residues. Deletions cut 4 bases from V and 2 bases from J, with 13 bases between.

The V gene is TRBV27, the J gene TRBJ2-7; D gene unclear. The V end lost 2 bases, the J end lost 2 bases, and 7 bases lay between the germline ends. CDR3 length: 13 amino acids. Per the germline V gene, CDR1 is MNHEY and CDR2 is SMNVEV (reference sequence). The CDR3 DNA reads TGTGCCAGCAGTTTAGTCGGTCCCTACGAGCAGTACTTC. This gives the protein CASSLVGPYEQYF.

The chain links TRBV27 to TRBJ2-5; 8 bases line up with TRBD1. Germline trimming cut 3 bases from V and 5 bases from J; bases unmatched to any gene: 8. This CDR3 region has 15 residues. Germline V gives CDR1 MNHEY, CDR2 SMNVEV (reference sequence). The CDR3 loop is CASSFFGQGGETQYF. The CDR3 DNA reads as TGTGCCAGCAGTTTCTTCGGACAGGGCGGGGAGACCCAGTACTTC.

The V gene is TRBV28, the J gene TRBJ1-3; D remains ambiguous. Trimming took 6 bases from V and 0 from J, leaving 9 bases between them. This CDR3 is built from 14 residues. Looked up from germline, CDR1 is MDHEN and CDR2 is SYDVKM. CDR3 coding DNA: TGTGCCAGCAGGCCACTCGGCTCTGGAAACACCATATATTTT. Encoded protein: CASRPLGSGNTIYF.

J is TRBJ1-5 and V is TRBV30; D is ambiguous. Per the germline V gene, CDR1 is GTSNPN and CDR2 is SVGIG (reference sequence). Trimming removed 3 bases at V and 2 bases at J, with 8 bases between. This CDR3 comprises 13 residues. CDR3 amino acids: CAWSGQGNQPQHF. The CDR3 bases are TGTGCCTGGAGCGGGCAGGGCAATCAGCCCCAGCATTTT.

The gene calls are TRBV13 and TRBJ2-1, with 13 bases lining up with TRBD2. The CDR3 contains 15 residues. Per germline, CDR1 PRHDT and CDR2 FYEKMQ (reference sequence). J lost 7 bases, V lost 5 bases, and 5 bases had no gene match. The CDR3 nucleotides read TGTGCCAGCAGCCTCCGACTAGCGGGAGGTAATGAGCAGTTCTTC. It specifies CASSLRLAGGNEQFF.

V usage is TRBV5-5 and J usage is TRBJ2-5; tentative D call: TRBD2 (5 bases). From germline, CDR1 is SGHKS and CDR2 YYEKEE (reference sequence). This CDR3 comprises 13 residues. V lost 1 base and J 5 bases, leaving 9 bases between the germline ends. The CDR3 bases are TGTGCCAGCAGCTTGCCGGGGAAGGAGACCCAGTACTTC. Translated: CASSLPGKETQYF.

The gene calls are TRBV6-1 and TRBJ2-7; no clear D. With 5 bases removed from V and 6 bases from J, the gap between germline ends came to 8 bases. Germline loops: CDR1 MNHNS, CDR2 SASEGT. The CDR3 sequence is 11 residues long. The CDR3 sequence: CASSLDGEQYF. The CDR3 nucleotides read TGTGCCAGCAGTCTGGATGGCGAGCAGTACTTC.

The genes are TRBV19 and TRBJ1-5; no firm D call. Germline V CDR1 and CDR2: LNHDA, SQIVND (reference sequence). This CDR3 region has 15 residues. Trimming shortened V by 3 bases and J by 3 bases, and 12 bases separated the two germline ends. In nucleotides, the CDR3 is TGTGCCAGTAGTATTTTGAGGAGTCTCAATCAGCCCCAGCATTTT. Its translation is CASSILRSLNQPQHF. Full variable domain (remainder filled in from reference TRBV19 and TRBJ1-5): DGGITQSPKYLFRKEGQNVTLSCEQNLNHDAMYWYRQDPGQGLRLIYYSQIVNDFQKGDIAEGYSVSREKKESFPLTVTSAQKNPTAFYLCASSILRSLNQPQHFGDGTRLSIL.